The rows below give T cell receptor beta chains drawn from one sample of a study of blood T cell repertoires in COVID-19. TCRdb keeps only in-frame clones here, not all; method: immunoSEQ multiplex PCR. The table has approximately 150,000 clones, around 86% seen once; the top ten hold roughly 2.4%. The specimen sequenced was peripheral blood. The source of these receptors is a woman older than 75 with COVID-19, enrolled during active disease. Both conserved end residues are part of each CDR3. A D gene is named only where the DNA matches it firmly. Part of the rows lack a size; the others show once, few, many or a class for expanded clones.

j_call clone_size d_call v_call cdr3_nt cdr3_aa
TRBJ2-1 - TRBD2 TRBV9 TGTGCCAGCAGCCCCGGGCTGGGAGGGCTCTACAATGAGCAGTTCTTC CASSPGLGGLYNEQFF
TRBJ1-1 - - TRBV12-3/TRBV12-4 TGTGCCAGCAGTTTACTCGCGGGTACTGAAGCTTTCTTT CASSLLAGTEAFF
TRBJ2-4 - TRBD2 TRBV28 TGTGCCAGCAGCCCAGCGGGAGATAGATCGGCAAACATTCAGTACTTC CASSPAGDRSANIQYF
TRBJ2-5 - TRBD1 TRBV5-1 TGCGCCAGCAGCAAGGGACAGGGGCAAGAGACCCAGTACTTC CASSKGQGQETQYF
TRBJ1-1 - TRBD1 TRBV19 TGTGCCAGTAGTCACGGGACAGGGAGGGACACTGAAGCTTTCTTT CASSHGTGRDTEAFF
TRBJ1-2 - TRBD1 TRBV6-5 TGTGCCAGCAGGTCCGACAGGGGAGGTTATGGCTACACCTTC CASRSDRGGYGYTF
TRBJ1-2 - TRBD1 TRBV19 TGTGCCAGTAGTATGTACAGGGGGAAGGACTATGGCTACACCTTC CASSMYRGKDYGYTF
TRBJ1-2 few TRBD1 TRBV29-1 TGCAGCGTTGCGATGGACAGGGAGGGCACCTTC CSVAMDREGTF
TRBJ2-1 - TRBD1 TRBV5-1 TGCGCCAGCAGCTTGGGACAGGGACCCTACAATGAGCAGTTCTTC CASSLGQGPYNEQFF
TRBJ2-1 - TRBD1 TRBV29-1 TGCAGCGTTGGATTCGGAGGTCAACGGGACAGTGAGCAGTTCTTC CSVGFGGQRDSEQFF